The 5 T cell receptor beta chains reported below all come from one sample, sequenced in a study of OX40 agonist ivuxolimab in advanced cancers. Assay used: immunoSEQ multiplex PCR; TCRdb lists only in-frame clones, some missing. The data show about 80,000 clones, around 94% seen once. The specimen was CD4+ or CD8+ T cells sorted from blood, collected in a trial of the OX40 agonist ivuxolimab. The receptor source for this set is an adult with an advanced solid tumor such as melanoma, head and neck, liver or kidney cancer.

This clone has just one count. The chain employs TRBV27 and TRBJ2-7, with D possibly matching TRBD1 (6 bases). CDR1 is MNHEY, CDR2 SMNVEV, per germline (reference sequence). This CDR3 has 13 amino acids. V was pared by 4 bases and J by 2 bases, with 9 bases between. The CDR3 is CASSSQGTYEQYF. CDR3 nucleotides: TGTGCCAGCAGTTCACAGGGTACCTACGAGCAGTACTTC.

The V gene is TRBV2, the J gene TRBJ2-3; D unclear. The ends were cut back, 8 bases at V and 2 bases at J, with 11 bases in the middle. This CDR3 has 13 amino acids. The V gene's germline CDR1 is SNHLY and CDR2 FYNNEI. The CDR3 nucleotides are TGTGCCAGCTTCCAAGGAATCACAGATACGCAGTATTTT. Its protein product is CASFQGITDTQYF. Together with reference TRBV2 and TRBJ2-3, the CDR3 gives the full variable domain: EPEVTQTPSHQVTQMGQEVILRCVPISNHLYFYWYRQILGQKVEFLVSFYNNEISEKSEIFDDQFSVERPDGSNFTLKIRSTKLEDSAMYFCASFQGITDTQYFGPGTRLTVL.

The gene calls are TRBV21-1 and TRBJ2-7. TRBV21-1 is reported as a pseudogene. This CDR3 comprises 17 residues. In DNA form, the CDR3 reads TGTGCCAGCAGCAAAGAGGCAGTCACCAAGGTTCCCTACGAGCAGTACTTC. Translation: CASSKEAVTKVPYEQYF.

This chain links TRBV7-8 with TRBJ2-2; 7 positions match TRBD2. Germline values: CDR1 SGHVS, CDR2 FQNEAQ. The CDR3 consists of 19 residues. V lost 7 bases to trimming and J lost 1 base; unmatched junction nucleotides: 18. CDR3 bases: TGTGCCAGCACTCTTCTCGGGGTCCGGGACTACCAGAACACCGGGGAGCTGTTTTTT. It translates to CASTLLGVRDYQNTGELFF.

The chain is built from TRBV27 and TRBJ2-1; TRBD2 aligns across 8 bases. The CDR3 sequence is 16 residues long. The germline V gene encodes CDR1 MNHEY and CDR2 SMNVEV (reference sequence). After removal of 0 bases from V and 1 base from J, the junction contained 2 bases not matched to a gene. The CDR3 region has the DNA TGTGCCAGCAGTTTATCGGGACTAGTATCCTACAATGAGCAGTTCTTC. It translates to CASSLSGLVSYNEQFF.